This T cell receptor (beta chain) is drawn from a study of blood T cell repertoires in COVID-19 (dated by TCRdb to the early 2020s). Study-level background: Collaborator samples came from the United States, Italy and Spain and covered acute and convalescent phases of COVID-19. The prospective study material was composed of cDNA or gDNA derived from T cells, B-cell-depleted T cells, or PBMCs. Subjects who had been exposed to COVID-19, were actively infected with it, or had recovered from it provided the deeply sampled blood TCRbeta repertoires that made up the dataset. The repertoires were released in a freely available public database meant as a resource for research on the immune response to SARS-CoV-2. Samples were obtained from the ongoing ImmuneRACE study (first 160 participants) and from about 1,300 subjects provided by 6 global collaborators. The sample metadata nearly always contained a de-identified subject ID, COVID-19 status, age in years and sex. HLA class I and class II types, where available, came from metadata supplied by the sample provider rather than from assay-based typing.

Each collaborating institution followed its own protocols to collect whole blood in K2EDTA tubes. For TCRbeta analysis, collaborator samples were shipped as frozen whole blood, as isolated PBMCs, or as DNA extracted from either sample type. The sample holds one count of this clone. Its antigen is still unknown. No qualities accompany the bases; no much larger clone lies one base away. The immunoSEQ Assay, a bias-controlled multiplex PCR, was used to amplify TCRbeta CDR3 regions from genomic DNA. Per the source publication's procedure: Nucleated cell counts per sample were estimated from amplification of reference gene primers within the assay. To quantify the absolute abundance of each unique TCRbeta CDR3 rearrangement, sequence reads were collapsed and filtered. For each sample, productive Simpson clonality was calculated as the square root of Simpson's diversity index over productive rearrangements. Drawn from immuneACCESS, this table holds only the in-frame rearrangements with V and J called that TCRdb kept. Clones are partly lost; checked studies trace under half to an unresolved V gene and leave the rest unexplained. Clone size and V and J calls were adopted from that table, with D and trimming inferred from the DNA. This sample lists about 100,000 clones; approximately 91% were detected once. The top ten constitute roughly 17% of the sample.

Here is what the overall study found, with its caveats: How much clinical and demographic metadata was included differed by source and by participant, and the metadata was provided uncurated.

CDR1 LNHDA and CDR2 SQIVND are derived from the germline V gene (reference sequence). From the cysteine up to the phenylalanine, the CDR3 has a length of 15 residues. Of the read, only the CDR3 DNA is kept; its 45 bases are in frame from base 1. V has 5 bases trimmed and J has 5 bases trimmed; junction bases matching no gene number 9. The rearranged segments are TRBV19 and TRBJ1-1; a stretch of 9 junction bases matches TRBD1. Specimen: peripheral blood. The TCR comes from a man aged 45-65 years with acute or convalescent COVID-19. At the DNA level, the sequence is TGTGCCAGTAGTGTCCGGGACAGGGCCAAGACTGAAGCTTTCTTT. It translates to CASSVRDRAKTEAFF.